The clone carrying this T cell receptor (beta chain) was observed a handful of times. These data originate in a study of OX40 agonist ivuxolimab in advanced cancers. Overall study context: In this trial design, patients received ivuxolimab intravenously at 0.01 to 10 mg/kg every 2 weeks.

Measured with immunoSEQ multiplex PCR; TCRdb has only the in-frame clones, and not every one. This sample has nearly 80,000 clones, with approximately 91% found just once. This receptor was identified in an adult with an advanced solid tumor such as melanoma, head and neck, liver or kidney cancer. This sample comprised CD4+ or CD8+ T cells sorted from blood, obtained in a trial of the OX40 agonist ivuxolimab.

CDR3 coding DNA: TGTGCCAGCTCAACAATGGACAAGCCCTACGAGCAGTACTTC. It encodes CASSTMDKPYEQYF. V usage is TRBV18 and J usage is TRBJ2-7; D may be TRBD1 (5 bases). The CDR3 covers 14 residues. Germline loops: CDR1 KGHSH, CDR2 LQKENI. The germline V and J ends were trimmed by 5 bases and 2 bases, with 13 bases remaining between them.